This T cell receptor beta chain is from a study of blood T cell repertoires in COVID-19. Study-level information: T cells, B-cell-depleted T cells, or PBMCs supplied cDNA or gDNA.

Trimming left V 3 bases short and J 7 bases short, with 13 bases between. This CDR3 has 14 residues. CDR1 WNHNN and CDR2 SYGVQD come from the germline V gene (reference sequence). Authors' data handling: Quantification of nucleated cells was approximated via reference gene primer amplification. Assay used: immunoSEQ multiplex PCR; TCRdb lists only in-frame clones, some missing. The D gene and trimming were derived from the DNA, and the V and J assignments and clone size from that table. This table has 150,000 to 200,000 clones, roughly 80% appearing once. Sequencing was done on a sample of peripheral blood. The TCR sequence derives from a human donor with acute or convalescent COVID-19. The donor label of this sample is uncertain. This chain joins TRBV10-1 and TRBJ2-1, with D possibly being TRBD1 (6 bases). CDR3 sequence: CASSDPGQENEQFF. CDR3 DNA: TGCGCCAGCAGTGATCCGGGACAAGAAAATGAGCAGTTCTTC.